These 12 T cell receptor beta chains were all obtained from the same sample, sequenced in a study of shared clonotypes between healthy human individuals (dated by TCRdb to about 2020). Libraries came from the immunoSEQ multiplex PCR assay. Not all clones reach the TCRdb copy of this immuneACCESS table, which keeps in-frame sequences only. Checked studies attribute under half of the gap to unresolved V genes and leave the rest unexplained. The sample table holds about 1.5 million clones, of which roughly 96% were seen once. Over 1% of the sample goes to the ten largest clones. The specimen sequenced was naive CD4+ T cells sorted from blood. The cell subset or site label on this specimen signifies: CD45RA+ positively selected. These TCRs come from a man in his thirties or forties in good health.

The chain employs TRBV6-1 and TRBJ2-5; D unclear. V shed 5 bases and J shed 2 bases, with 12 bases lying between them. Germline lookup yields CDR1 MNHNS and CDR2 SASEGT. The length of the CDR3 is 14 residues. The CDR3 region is CASSPRIAQETQYF. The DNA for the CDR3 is TGTGCCAGCAGTCCCCGGATTGCGCAAGAGACCCAGTACTTC.

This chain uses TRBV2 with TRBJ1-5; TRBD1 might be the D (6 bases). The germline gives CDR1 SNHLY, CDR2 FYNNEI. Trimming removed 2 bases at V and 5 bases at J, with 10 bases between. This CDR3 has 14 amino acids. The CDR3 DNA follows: TGTGCCAGCAGTGAATTGAGGGGGGATCAGCCCCAGCATTTT. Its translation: CASSELRGDQPQHF. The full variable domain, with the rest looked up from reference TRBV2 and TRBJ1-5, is EPEVTQTPSHQVTQMGQEVILRCVPISNHLYFYWYRQILGQKVEFLVSFYNNEISEKSEIFDDQFSVERPDGSNFTLKIRSTKLEDSAMYFCASSELRGDQPQHFGDGTRLSIL.

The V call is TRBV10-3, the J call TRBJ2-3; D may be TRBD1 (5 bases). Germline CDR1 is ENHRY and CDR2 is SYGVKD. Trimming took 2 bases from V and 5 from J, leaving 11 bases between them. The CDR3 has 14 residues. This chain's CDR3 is CAISEEGAGDTQYF. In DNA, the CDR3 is TGTGCCATCAGTGAGGAAGGGGCTGGAGATACGCAGTATTTT.

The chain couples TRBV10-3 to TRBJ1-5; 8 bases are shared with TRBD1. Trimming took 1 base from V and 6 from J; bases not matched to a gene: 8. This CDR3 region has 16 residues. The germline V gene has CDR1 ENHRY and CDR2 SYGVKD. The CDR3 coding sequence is TGTGCCATCAGTGAGTACGCAGGGGGCTCGGTTCAGCCCCAGCATTTT. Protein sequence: CAISEYAGGSVQPQHF.

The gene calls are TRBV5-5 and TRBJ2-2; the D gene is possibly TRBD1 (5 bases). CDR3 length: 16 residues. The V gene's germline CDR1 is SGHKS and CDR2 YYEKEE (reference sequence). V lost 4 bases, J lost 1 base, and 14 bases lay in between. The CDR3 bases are TGTGCCAGCAGCACGGTAGTCACAGGGAACACCGGGGAGCTGTTTTTT. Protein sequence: CASSTVVTGNTGELFF.

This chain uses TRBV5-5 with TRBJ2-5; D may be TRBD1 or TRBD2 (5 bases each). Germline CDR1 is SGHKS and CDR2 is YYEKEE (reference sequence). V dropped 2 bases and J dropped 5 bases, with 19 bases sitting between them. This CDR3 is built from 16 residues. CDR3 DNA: TGTGCCAGCAGCTTAACCGGGACCATAACCAAGGAGACCCAGTACTTC. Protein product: CASSLTGTITKETQYF. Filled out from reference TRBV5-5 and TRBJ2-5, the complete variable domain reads DAGVTQSPTHLIKTRGQQVTLRCSPISGHKSVSWYQQVLGQGPQFIFQYYEKEERGRGNFPDRFSARQFPNYSSELNVNALLLGDSALYLCASSLTGTITKETQYFGPGTRLLVL.

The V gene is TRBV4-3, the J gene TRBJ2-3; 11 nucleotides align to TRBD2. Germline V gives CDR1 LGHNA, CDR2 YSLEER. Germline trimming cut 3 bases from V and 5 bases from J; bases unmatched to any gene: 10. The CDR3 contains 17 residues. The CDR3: CASSHPTSGSSGDTQYF. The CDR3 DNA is TGCGCCAGCAGCCACCCCACTAGCGGGAGTTCTGGAGATACGCAGTATTTT.

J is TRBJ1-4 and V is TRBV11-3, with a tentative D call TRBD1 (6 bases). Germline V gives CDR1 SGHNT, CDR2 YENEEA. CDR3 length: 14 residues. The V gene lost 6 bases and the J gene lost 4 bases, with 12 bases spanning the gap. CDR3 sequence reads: CASRAGHINEKLFF. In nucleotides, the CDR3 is TGTGCCAGCAGGGCGGGACACATTAATGAAAAACTGTTTTTT.

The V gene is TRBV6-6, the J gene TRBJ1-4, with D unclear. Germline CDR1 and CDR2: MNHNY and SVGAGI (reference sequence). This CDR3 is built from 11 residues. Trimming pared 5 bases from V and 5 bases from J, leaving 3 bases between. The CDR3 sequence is CASSMNEKLFF. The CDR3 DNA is TGTGCCAGCAGTATGAATGAAAAACTGTTTTTT.

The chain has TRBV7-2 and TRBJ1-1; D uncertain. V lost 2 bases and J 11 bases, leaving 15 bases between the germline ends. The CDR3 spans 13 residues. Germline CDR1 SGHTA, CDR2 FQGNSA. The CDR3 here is CASSLITESMAFF. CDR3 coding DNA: TGTGCCAGCAGCTTAATCACCGAATCCATGGCTTTCTTT.

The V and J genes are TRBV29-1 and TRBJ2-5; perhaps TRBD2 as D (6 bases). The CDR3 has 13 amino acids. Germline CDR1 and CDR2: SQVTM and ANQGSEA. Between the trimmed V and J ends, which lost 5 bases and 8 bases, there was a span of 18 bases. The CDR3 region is CSVPSSGGSTQYF. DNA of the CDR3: TGCAGCGTTCCGAGTTCTGGGGGGAGTACCCAGTACTTC.

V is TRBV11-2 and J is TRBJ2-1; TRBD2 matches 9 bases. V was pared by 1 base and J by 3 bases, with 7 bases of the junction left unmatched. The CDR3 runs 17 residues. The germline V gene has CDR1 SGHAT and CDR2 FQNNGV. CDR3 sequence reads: CASSLAGASGVYNEQFF. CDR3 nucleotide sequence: TGTGCCAGCAGCTTAGCGGGGGCTAGCGGGGTCTACAATGAGCAGTTCTTC.